In its sample, the clone carrying this T cell receptor (beta chain) was seen many times. These data originate in a study of blood T cells in healthy people across ages. From germline, CDR1 is SQVTM and CDR2 ANQGSEA. V was pared by 7 bases and J by 0 bases, with 8 bases of the junction left unmatched. The CDR3 is made up of 16 amino acids. Sample-barcoded 5' priming and a J-beta primer mix drove a second PCR of about 6 to 12 cycles. Per-sample output comprised a minimum of 2.5 million paired-end reads containing CDR3. TCRdb re-derived calls from the 5' RACE reads in MiXCR, one entry per CDR3 protein. The sample shows around 870,000 distinct CDR3 sequences, about 30% of them seen only once.

The receptor was derived from a woman of 80 years or more in good health. The sample consisted of blood. V usage is TRBV29-1 and J usage is TRBJ2-6; TRBD1 aligns across 8 bases. CDR3 sequence (DNA): TGCAGCGCCCCCGGACAGGGAGGCTCTGGGGCCAACGTCCTGACTTTC. As protein: CSAPGQGGSGANVLTF.